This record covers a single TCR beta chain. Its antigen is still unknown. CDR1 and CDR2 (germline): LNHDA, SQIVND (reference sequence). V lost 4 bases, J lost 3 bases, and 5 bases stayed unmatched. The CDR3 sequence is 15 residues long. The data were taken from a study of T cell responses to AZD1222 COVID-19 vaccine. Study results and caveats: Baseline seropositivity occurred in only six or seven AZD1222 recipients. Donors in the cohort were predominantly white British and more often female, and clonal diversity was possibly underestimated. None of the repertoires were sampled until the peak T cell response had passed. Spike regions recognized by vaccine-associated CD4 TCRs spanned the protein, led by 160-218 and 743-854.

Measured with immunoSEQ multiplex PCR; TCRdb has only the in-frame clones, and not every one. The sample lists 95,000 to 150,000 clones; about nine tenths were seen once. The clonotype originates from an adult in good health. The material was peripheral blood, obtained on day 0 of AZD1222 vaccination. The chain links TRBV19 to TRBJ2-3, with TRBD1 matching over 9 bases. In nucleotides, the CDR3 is TGTGCCAGTAGTACGACAGGGGGTGGGACAGATACGCAGTATTTT. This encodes CASSTTGGGTDTQYF.